This T cell receptor (beta chain) comes out of a study of blood T cell repertoires in COVID-19 (dated by TCRdb to 2020 to 2022). Study-level background: Samples from collaborators originated in the United States, Italy and Spain and spanned both the acute and convalescent phases of COVID-19. The prospective study material was composed of cDNA or gDNA derived from T cells, B-cell-depleted T cells, or PBMCs. The dataset comprised deeply sampled blood TCRbeta repertoires from subjects exposed to, actively infected with, or recovered from COVID-19. The repertoires were released in a freely available public database meant as a resource for research on the immune response to SARS-CoV-2. Samples came from the ongoing ImmuneRACE study (first 160 participants) plus 1,254 subjects from 6 global collaborators. The sample metadata nearly always contained a de-identified subject ID, COVID-19 status, age in years and sex. Where available, HLA class I and class II types were obtained from metadata supplied by the sample provider rather than from assay-based typing.

Only one count was recorded for this clone. The antigen it recognizes is unknown. Base qualities are not provided; no much larger clone lies one nucleotide away. The CDR3 runs 15 residues from the cysteine to the phenylalanine. The entry retains the CDR3 DNA only, 45 bases that are in frame from base 1. V has 1 base trimmed and J has 8 bases trimmed; junction bases matching no gene number 8. CDR1 and CDR2 (SGHAT, FQNNGV) derive from the germline V gene. General findings and caveats noted by the study authors: How much clinical and demographic metadata was included differed by source and by participant, and the metadata was provided uncurated.

Each collaborating institution followed its own protocols to collect whole blood in K2EDTA tubes. For TCRbeta analysis, collaborators shipped samples in one of three forms: frozen whole blood, isolated PBMCs, or DNA extracted from either of those sample types. TCRbeta CDR3 regions were amplified from genomic DNA using the immunoSEQ Assay, a bias-controlled multiplex PCR. As for how the authors treated the data: Within the assay, amplification of reference gene primers was used to estimate how many nucleated cells each sample contained. To quantify the absolute abundance of each unique TCRbeta CDR3 rearrangement, sequence reads were collapsed and filtered. Productive Simpson clonality was computed per sample as the square root of Simpson's diversity index over productive rearrangements. This is the immuneACCESS table as TCRdb keeps it, with only in-frame sequences that have V and J called. A part of the clones is gone; compared with another copy, unresolved V genes explain less than half, and the rest is unexplained. For V, J and clone size, that table is used; D and trimming come from the DNA. Across this sample there are more than 250,000 clones, with around 82% seen only once. The top ten clones comprise 0.95% to 1.5% of the sample.

Rearrangement joined TRBV11-2 to TRBJ2-1; 7 bases in between match TRBD2. The sequence was collected from a woman aged 50 to 65 with acute or convalescent COVID-19. Sequenced sample: peripheral blood. DNA sequence: TGTGCCAGCAGCTTAGCAGGACTAGACGCGGATGAGCAGTTCTTC. It encodes CASSLAGLDADEQFF.